Listed below are T cell receptor beta chains from one sample, sequenced in a study of blood T cell repertoires in COVID-19. Profiled with immunoSEQ multiplex PCR; TCRdb holds only in-frame clones, not every one. Of around 120,000 clones in the sample, over 75% were seen once. Material: peripheral blood. The receptors shown here come from a middle-aged man with acute or convalescent COVID-19. Both conserved end residues are trimmed from each CDR3.

TRBV18	TRBJ1-2	ASSPRQTEVYGYT
TRBV3-1/TRBV3-2	TRBJ2-7	ASSRYFGTGLAVSYEQY
TRBV12-3/TRBV12-4	TRBJ1-4	ASRGQGREKLF
TRBV19	TRBJ2-3	ASRRQRTDTQY
TRBV10-3	TRBJ1-2	AISESRGGLYGYT
TRBV6-5	TRBJ1-2	ASTRERTGGLT
TRBV6-1	TRBJ2-4	ASSVGTSGATQLAKNIQY
TRBV7-2	TRBJ2-1	ASSVAGTTNNEQF
TRBV10-2	TRBJ2-7	ASRTASYEQY
TRBV7-9	TRBJ1-1	ASSPSNWGGTEAF
TRBV6-5	TRBJ1-2	ASSETGTYGYT